This T cell receptor beta chain was documented in a study of blood T cell repertoires in COVID-19. Background on the study: Sources were T cells, B-cell-depleted T cells, or PBMCs; the material itself was cDNA or gDNA.

Per the germline V gene, CDR1 is MNHEY and CDR2 is SVGEGT. V was pared by 3 bases and J by 11 bases, with 25 bases between. The CDR3 is made up of 16 amino acids. The repertoire was sequenced with immunoSEQ multiplex PCR; TCRdb's copy has only in-frame clones and lacks some. The sample has 200,000 to 250,000 clones; 80% to 90% are singletons. Input material: PBMCs or T cells enriched from blood (not recorded which). This TCR was recovered from a woman aged 25 to 39 who had been exposed to COVID-19. The chain links TRBV6-2 or TRBV6-3 to TRBJ1-1; D remains ambiguous. The CDR3 region has the DNA TGTGCCAGCAGTTATGGCGGGGTCCGGGCGGAGTCTACGGCTTTCTTT. As protein: CASSYGGVRAESTAFF.